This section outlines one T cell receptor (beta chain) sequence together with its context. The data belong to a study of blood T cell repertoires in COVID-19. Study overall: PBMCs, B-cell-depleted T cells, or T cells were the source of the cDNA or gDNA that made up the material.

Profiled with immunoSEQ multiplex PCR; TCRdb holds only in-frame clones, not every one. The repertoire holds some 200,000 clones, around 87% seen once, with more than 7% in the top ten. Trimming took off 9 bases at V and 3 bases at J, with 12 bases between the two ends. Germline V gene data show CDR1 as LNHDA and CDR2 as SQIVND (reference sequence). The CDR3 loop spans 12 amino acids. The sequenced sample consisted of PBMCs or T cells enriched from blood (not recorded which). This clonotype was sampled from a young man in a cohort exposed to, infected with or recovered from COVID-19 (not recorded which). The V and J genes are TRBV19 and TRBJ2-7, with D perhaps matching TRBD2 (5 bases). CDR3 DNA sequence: TGTGCCAGCCGGGGTGTCGGCTACGAGCAGTACTTC. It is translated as CASRGVGYEQYF.